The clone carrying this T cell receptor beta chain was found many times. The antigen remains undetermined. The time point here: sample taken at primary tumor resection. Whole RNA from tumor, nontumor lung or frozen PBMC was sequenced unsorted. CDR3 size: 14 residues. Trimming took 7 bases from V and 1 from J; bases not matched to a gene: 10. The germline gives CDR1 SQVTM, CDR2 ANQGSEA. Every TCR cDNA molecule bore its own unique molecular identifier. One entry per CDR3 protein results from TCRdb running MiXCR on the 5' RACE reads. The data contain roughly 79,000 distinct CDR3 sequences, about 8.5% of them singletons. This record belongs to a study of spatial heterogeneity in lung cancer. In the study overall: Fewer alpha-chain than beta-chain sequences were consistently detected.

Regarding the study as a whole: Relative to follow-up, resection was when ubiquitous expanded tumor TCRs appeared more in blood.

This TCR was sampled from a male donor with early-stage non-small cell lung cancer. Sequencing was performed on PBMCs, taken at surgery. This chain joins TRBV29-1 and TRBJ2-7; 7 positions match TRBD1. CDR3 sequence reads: CSATRQGPSYEQYF. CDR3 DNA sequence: TGCAGCGCCACTCGACAGGGCCCTTCCTACGAGCAGTACTTC.